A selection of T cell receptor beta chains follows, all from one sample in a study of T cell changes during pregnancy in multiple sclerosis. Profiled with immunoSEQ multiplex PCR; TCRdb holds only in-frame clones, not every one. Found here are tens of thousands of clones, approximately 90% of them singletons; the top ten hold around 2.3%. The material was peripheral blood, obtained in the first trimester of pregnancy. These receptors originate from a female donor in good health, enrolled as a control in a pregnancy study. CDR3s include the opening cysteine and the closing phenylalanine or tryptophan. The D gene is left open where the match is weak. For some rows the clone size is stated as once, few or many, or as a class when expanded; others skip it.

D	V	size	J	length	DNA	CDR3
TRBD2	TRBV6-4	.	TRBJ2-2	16	TGTGCCAGCAGTGTCGAAGCGGGGGGGCAGACCGGGGAGCTGTTTTTT	CASSVEAGGQTGELFF
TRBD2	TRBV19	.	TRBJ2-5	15	TGTGCCAGAGCGGGGGGAAGAATTAATTCGGAGACCCAGTACTTC	CARAGGRINSETQYF
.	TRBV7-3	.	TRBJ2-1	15	TGTGCCAGCAGCTTAACGGGGGACACCTACAATGAGCAGTTCTTC	CASSLTGDTYNEQFF
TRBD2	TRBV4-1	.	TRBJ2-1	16	TGCGCCAGCAGCCTCAGGGAAGGACTAGCGGAGGTCGGTCAGTTCTTC	CASSLREGLAEVGQFF
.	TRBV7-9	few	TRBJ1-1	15	TGTGCCAGCAGCTATATTGCAGGCATTAACACTGAAGCTTTCTTT	CASSYIAGINTEAFF
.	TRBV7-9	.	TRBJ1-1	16	TGTGCCAGCAGCTTACCGGGAGGGGCAGGGCTGGTTGAAGCTTTCTTT	CASSLPGGAGLVEAFF
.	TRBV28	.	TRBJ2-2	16	TGTGCCAGCAGTTTATGGAGGCCAGAGCTCACCGGGGAGCTGTTTTTT	CASSLWRPELTGELFF
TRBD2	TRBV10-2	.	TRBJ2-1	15	TGCGCCAGCAGGTCTAGCGGGAGTCAGTACAATGAGCAGTTCTTC	CASRSSGSQYNEQFF
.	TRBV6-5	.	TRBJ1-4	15	TGTGCCAGCAGTTATCAGGCAGCAACTAATGAAAAACTGTTTTTT	CASSYQAATNEKLFF
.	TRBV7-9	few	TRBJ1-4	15	TGTGCCAGCAGCTTAGCCGACGGGGTGGGGGAAAAACTGTTTTTT	CASSLADGVGEKLFF
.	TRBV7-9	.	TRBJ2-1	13	TGTGCCAGCAGCTTCGGCGGCGAGAATGAGCAGTTCTTC	CASSFGGENEQFF
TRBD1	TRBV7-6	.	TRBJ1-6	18	TGTGCCAGCAGCCAAGTGGGACAGGGTCGGGGTTATAATTCACCCCTCCACTTT	CASSQVGQGRGYNSPLHF
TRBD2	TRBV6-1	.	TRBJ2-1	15	TGTGCCAGCAGGGCTACTAGCGGAGTTTACAATGAGCAGTTCTTC	CASRATSGVYNEQFF
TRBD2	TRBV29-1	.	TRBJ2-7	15	TGCAGCGTTGATGTAGCGGGGCAGGGCTCCTACGAGCAGTACTTC	CSVDVAGQGSYEQYF
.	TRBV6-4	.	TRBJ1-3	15	TGTGCCAGCAGTGAAATGGCTACTAGTGGAAACACCATATATTTT	CASSEMATSGNTIYF
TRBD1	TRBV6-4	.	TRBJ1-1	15	TGTGCCAGCAGTGCCCGGACAGGGGGCGCCTCTGAAGCTTTCTTT	CASSARTGGASEAFF
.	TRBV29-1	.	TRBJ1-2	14	TGCAGCGCCGGGGGGGTGAGGGAGTGGTATGGCTACACCTTC	CSAGGVREWYGYTF
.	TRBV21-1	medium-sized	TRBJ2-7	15	TGTGCCAGCAGCAAAGTCACAGACCGGACTGACGAGCAGTACTTC	CASSKVTDRTDEQYF
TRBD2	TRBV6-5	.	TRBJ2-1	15	TGTGCCAGCACCTCCCGGCTAGCGGGAAACAATGAGCAGTTCTTC	CASTSRLAGNNEQFF
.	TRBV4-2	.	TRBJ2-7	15	TGTGCCAGCAGCCCCTGGGCCATCTCCTCCTACGAGCAGTACTTC	CASSPWAISSYEQYF
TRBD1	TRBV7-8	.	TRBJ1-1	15	TGTGCCAGCAGCTTTCACAGGGGACTGAACACTGAAGCTTTCTTT	CASSFHRGLNTEAFF
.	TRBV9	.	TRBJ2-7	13	TGTGCCAGCAGCGTAGGTAGCGCCTACGAGCAGTACTTC	CASSVGSAYEQYF
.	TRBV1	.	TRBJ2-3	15	TGCACCAGCAGCCAAGATGGGACTAGCACAGATACGCAGTATTTT	CTSSQDGTSTDTQYF
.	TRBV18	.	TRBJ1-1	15	TGTGCCAGCTCACCTTCTAGTCGGGGTGACACTGAAGCTTTCTTT	CASSPSSRGDTEAFF
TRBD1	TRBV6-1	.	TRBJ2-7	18	TGTGCCAGCAGCGAAGTCCCGACAGGGGGAGGGAGCTCCTACGAGCAGTACTTC	CASSEVPTGGGSSYEQYF
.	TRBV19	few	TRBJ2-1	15	TGTGCCAGTAGCCTCCCGGCGGGCTACCCCGATGAGCAGTTCTTC	CASSLPAGYPDEQFF